This record concerns one T cell receptor (beta chain) sequence. There is no known antigen for this receptor. No quality values exist for individual bases; no much larger clone is one base distant. TCRbeta CDR3 regions were amplified from genomic DNA by means of the immunoSEQ Assay, a bias-controlled multiplex PCR. In the original analysis: Nucleated cell counts per sample were estimated from amplification of reference gene primers within the assay. To quantify the absolute abundance of each unique TCRbeta CDR3 rearrangement, sequence reads were collapsed and filtered. For each sample, productive Simpson clonality was calculated by taking the square root of Simpson's diversity index across productive rearrangements. TCRdb holds this immuneACCESS table with in-frame rearrangements only. Some clones are missing; in checked studies, unresolved V genes explain under half, and the rest has no known cause. V, J and clone size are those of that table, while D and trimming were read from the DNA. This sample comprises about 160,000 clones, about 88% of them detected only once. The ten biggest clones cover roughly a sixth of the sample.

Each collaborating institution followed its own protocols to collect whole blood in K2EDTA tubes. For TCRbeta analysis, collaborators shipped samples in one of three forms: frozen whole blood, isolated PBMCs, or DNA extracted from either of those sample types. The data were taken from a study of blood T cell repertoires in COVID-19 (dated by TCRdb to between 2020 and 2021). A note on the overall study: The collaborator samples originated in the United States, Italy and Spain and spanned the acute and convalescent phases of COVID-19. The prospective study material was composed of cDNA or gDNA derived from T cells, B-cell-depleted T cells, or PBMCs. The dataset comprised deeply sampled blood TCRbeta repertoires from subjects exposed to, actively infected with, or recovered from COVID-19. A freely available public database, intended as a resource for researchers studying the immune response to SARS-CoV-2, is where the repertoires were released. The samples were drawn from the first 160 participants of the ongoing ImmuneRACE study and from more than 1,000 subjects provided by 6 global collaborators. The sample metadata nearly always contained a de-identified subject ID, COVID-19 status, age in years and sex. HLA class I and class II types, where available, came from metadata supplied by the sample provider rather than from assay-based typing.

V is clipped by 0 bases and J by 10 bases, and the sequence between their germline boundaries is 10 bases long. The CDR3 numbers 13 residues from cysteine through phenylalanine. Only CDR3 DNA remains: 39 bases, in frame from the first base. Results and caveats for the whole study, not just this receptor: The quantity of clinical and demographic metadata differed by source and by participant and was supplied without curation.

The V and J genes are TRBV12-3 or TRBV12-4 and TRBJ2-1, with TRBD1 tentatively as D gene (5 bases match). The source is a man aged 60 to 75 with active or convalescent COVID-19. Source material: peripheral blood. The CDR3 region: CASSLAGAGEQFF. The DNA is TGTGCCAGCAGTTTAGCTGGGGCTGGAGAGCAGTTCTTC.